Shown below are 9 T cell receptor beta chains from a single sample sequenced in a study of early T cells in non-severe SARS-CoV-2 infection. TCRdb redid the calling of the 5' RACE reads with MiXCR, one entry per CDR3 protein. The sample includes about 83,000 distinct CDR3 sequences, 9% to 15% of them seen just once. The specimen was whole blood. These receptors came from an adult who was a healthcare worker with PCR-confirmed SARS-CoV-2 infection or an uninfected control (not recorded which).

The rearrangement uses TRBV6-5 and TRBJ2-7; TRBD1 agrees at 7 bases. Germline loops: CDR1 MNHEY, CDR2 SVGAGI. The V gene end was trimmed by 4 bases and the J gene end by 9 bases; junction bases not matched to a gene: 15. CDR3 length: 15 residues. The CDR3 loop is CASSSLTGSKARQYF. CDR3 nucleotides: TGTGCCAGCAGTTCGCTGACAGGGTCAAAGGCGAGGCAGTACTTC.

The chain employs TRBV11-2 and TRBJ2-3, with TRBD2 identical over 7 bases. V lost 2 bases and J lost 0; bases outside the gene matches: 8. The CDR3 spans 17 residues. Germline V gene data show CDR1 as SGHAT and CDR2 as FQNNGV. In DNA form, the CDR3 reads TGTGCCAGCAGCTTATTCGGTACGGGAGGTAGCACAGATACGCAGTATTTT. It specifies CASSLFGTGGSTDTQYF.

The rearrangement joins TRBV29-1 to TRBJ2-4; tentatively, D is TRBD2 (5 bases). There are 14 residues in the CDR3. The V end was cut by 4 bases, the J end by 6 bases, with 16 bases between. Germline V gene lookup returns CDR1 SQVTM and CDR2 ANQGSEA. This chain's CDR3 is CSVGGDQPGNIQYF. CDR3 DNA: TGCAGCGTTGGGGGAGATCAGCCAGGAAACATTCAGTACTTC. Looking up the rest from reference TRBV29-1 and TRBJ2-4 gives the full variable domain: SAVISQKPSRDICQRGTSLTIQCQVDSQVTMMFWYRQQPGQSLTLIATANQGSEATYESGFVIDKFPISRPNLTFSTLTVSNMSPEDSSIYLCSVGGDQPGNIQYFGAGTRLSVL.

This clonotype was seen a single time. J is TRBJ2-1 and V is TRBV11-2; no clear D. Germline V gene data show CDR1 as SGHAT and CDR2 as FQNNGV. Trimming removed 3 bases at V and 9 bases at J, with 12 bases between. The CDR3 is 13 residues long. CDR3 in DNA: TGTGCCAGCAGCTTCTCCCAGGAGAGTGAGCAGTTCTTC. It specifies CASSFSQESEQFF.

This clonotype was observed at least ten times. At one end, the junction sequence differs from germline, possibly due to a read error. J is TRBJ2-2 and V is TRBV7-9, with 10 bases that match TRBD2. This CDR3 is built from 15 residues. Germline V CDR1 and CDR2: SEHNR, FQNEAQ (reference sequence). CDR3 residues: CASSLGLAATGELFF. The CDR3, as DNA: TGTGCCAGCAGTTTAGGACTAGCGGCTACCGGGGAGCTGTTTTTT. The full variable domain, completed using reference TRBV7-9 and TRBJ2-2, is DTGVSQNPRHKITKRGQNVTFRCDPISEHNRLYWYRQTLGQGPEFLTYFQNEAQLEKSRLLSDRFSAERPKGSFSTLEIQRTEQGDSAMYLCASSLGLAATGELFFGEGSRLTVL.

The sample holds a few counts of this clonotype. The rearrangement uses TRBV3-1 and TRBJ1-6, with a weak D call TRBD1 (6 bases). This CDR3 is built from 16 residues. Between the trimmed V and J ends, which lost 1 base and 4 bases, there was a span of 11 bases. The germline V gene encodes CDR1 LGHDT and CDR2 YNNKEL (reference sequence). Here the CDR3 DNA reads TGTGCCAGCAGCCAAGTAGGGGGTGAATATAATTCACCCCTCCACTTT. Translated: CASSQVGGEYNSPLHF.

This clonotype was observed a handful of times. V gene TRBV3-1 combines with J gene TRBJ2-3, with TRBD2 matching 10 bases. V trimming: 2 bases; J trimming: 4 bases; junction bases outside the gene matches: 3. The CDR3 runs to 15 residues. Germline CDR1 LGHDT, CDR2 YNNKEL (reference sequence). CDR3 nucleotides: TGTGCCAGCAGCCAATTGGGGACTAGCGCAGATACGCAGTATTTT. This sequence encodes CASSQLGTSADTQYF.

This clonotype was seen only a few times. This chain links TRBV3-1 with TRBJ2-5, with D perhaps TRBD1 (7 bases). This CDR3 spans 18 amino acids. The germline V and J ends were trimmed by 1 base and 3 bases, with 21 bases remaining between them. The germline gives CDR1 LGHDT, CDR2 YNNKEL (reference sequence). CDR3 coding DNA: TGTGCCAGCAGCCAAGGAAATTCAGGTGCCAGGGGGGAAGAGACCCAGTACTTC. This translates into CASSQGNSGARGEETQYF.

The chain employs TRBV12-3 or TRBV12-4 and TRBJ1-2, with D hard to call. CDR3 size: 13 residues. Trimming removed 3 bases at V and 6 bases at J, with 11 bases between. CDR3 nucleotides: TGTGCCAGCAGTTTTGTAGGGTCCCATGGCTACACCTTC. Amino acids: CASSFVGSHGYTF.